The 18 T cell receptor beta chains listed next were all sequenced from one sample in a study of cytomegalovirus exposure and HLA in healthy donors. PCR amplification relied on 60 Vbeta primers (plus 13 Jbeta primers). TCRdb keeps only in-frame clones here, not all; method: immunoSEQ multiplex PCR. The sample holds roughly 160,000 clones, around 80% seen once. The sample comprised PBMCs. These receptors were collected from a male donor in good health and CMV-seronegative.

This rearrangement joins TRBV5-1 to TRBJ2-1; 8 nucleotides match TRBD2. CDR3 length: 15 residues. V gave up 0 bases and J gave up 10 bases; unmatched junction bases: 9. The germline CDR1 and CDR2 sequences are SGHRS and YFSETQ. CDR3 sequence (DNA): TGCGCCAGCAGCTTGGCGGGGGGGCGAGGCTCAGAGCAGTTCTTC. Translation gives CASSLAGGRGSEQFF.

This chain links TRBV7-2 with TRBJ1-2; D is perhaps TRBD1 (5 bases). This CDR3 has 15 amino acids. Trimming took 3 bases from V and 8 from J, leaving 19 bases between them. Germline CDR1 and CDR2: SGHTA and FQGNSA. CDR3: CASSFGTGPAEGYTF. CDR3 in DNA: TGTGCCAGCAGCTTTGGTACAGGCCCTGCCGAGGGCTACACCTTC.

This clone came up a few times. The CDR3 nucleotides are TGTGCCAGCAGTGAAGACACAGGGGCGAATCAGCCCCAGCATTTT. Translated: CASSEDTGANQPQHF. V is TRBV6-1 and J is TRBJ1-5; 7 bases are shared with TRBD1. Trimming removed 1 base from V and 4 bases from J; junction bases left unmatched: 4. The CDR3 runs to 15 residues. CDR1 is MNHNS and CDR2 is SASEGT in the germline V gene.

The CDR3 DNA sequence: TGTGCCAGCAGCTTGGATGCGGGACCGAACAATGAGCAGTTCTTC. This gives the protein CASSLDAGPNNEQFF. This chain joins TRBV5-4 and TRBJ2-1; a weak D match, TRBD2 (6 bases). CDR1 is SGHNT, CDR2 YYREEE, per germline (reference sequence). The CDR3 covers 15 residues. With 0 bases removed from V and 5 bases from J, the gap between germline ends came to 12 bases. Full variable domain (rest looked up from reference TRBV5-4 and TRBJ2-1): ETGVTQSPTHLIKTRGQQVTLRCSSQSGHNTVSWYQQALGQGPQFIFQYYREEENGRGNFPPRFSGLQFPNYSSELNVNALELDDSALYLCASSLDAGPNNEQFFGPGTRLTVL.

The rearrangement uses TRBV11-3 and TRBJ2-3, with 11 bases fitting TRBD1. Germline assignment: CDR1 SGHNT and CDR2 YENEEA. V lost 5 bases, J lost 2 bases, and 12 bases stayed unmatched. The CDR3 consists of 18 residues. The CDR3 protein is CASSRGQGARLYTDTQYF. The CDR3 coding sequence is TGTGCCAGCAGCCGAGGACAGGGGGCGCGCCTCTACACAGATACGCAGTATTTT.

This chain connects TRBV10-3 to TRBJ1-1, with a weak D call TRBD1 (6 bases). This CDR3 has 14 amino acids. Germline-derived CDR1 and CDR2 are ENHRY and SYGVKD. The V end was cut by 3 bases, the J end by 1 base, with 9 bases between. The CDR3 coding sequence is TGTGCCATCAGTGATAGGGGGGGGAACACTGAAGCTTTCTTT. Its translation is CAISDRGGNTEAFF.

The J gene is TRBJ1-6, the V gene TRBV7-8, with TRBD1 as a possible D gene (6 bases). The germline CDR1 and CDR2 sequences are SGHVS and FQNEAQ. V lost 6 bases, J lost 7 bases, and 16 bases lay in between. The CDR3 sequence is 15 residues long. CDR3: CASREEGQQNSPLHF. The CDR3 bases are TGTGCCAGCAGGGAAGAAGGACAGCAAAATTCACCCCTCCACTTT.

The chain couples TRBV27 to TRBJ2-2; 10 nucleotides line up with TRBD2. Germline V gene lookup returns CDR1 MNHEY and CDR2 SMNVEV (reference sequence). V shed 5 bases and J 6 bases; nucleotides not matched to a gene: 9. The CDR3 has 16 residues. The CDR3 DNA reads as TGTGCCAGCAGTGTTCTAGCGGGAGATTTCTCCGGGGAGCTGTTTTTT. Translating it yields CASSVLAGDFSGELFF.

This chain uses TRBV5-6 with TRBJ1-5, with D maybe TRBD1 (5 bases). The CDR3 runs to 15 residues. Trimming cost V 2 bases and J 5 bases, with 14 bases left between them. Germline V gene lookup returns CDR1 SGHDT and CDR2 YYEEEE. The DNA of the CDR3 is TGTGCCAGCAGCTTTAGGGGCACGTTCCATCAGCCCCAGCATTTT. This sequence encodes CASSFRGTFHQPQHF.

The chain is built from TRBV9 and TRBJ2-3, with D possibly being TRBD2 (6 bases). The CDR3 contains 16 residues. The germline CDR1 and CDR2 sequences are SGDLS and YYNGEE. V lost 4 bases and J lost 1, with 16 bases in between. The CDR3 coding sequence is TGTGCCAGCAGCCTCGACCGGGTAGCGGGCACAGATACGCAGTATTTT. The encoded protein is CASSLDRVAGTDTQYF.

This clone was picked up a small number of times. The V and J genes are TRBV6-5 and TRBJ1-4; 8 bases are shared with TRBD1. Per germline, CDR1 MNHEY and CDR2 SVGAGI. The CDR3 length is 14 residues. V lost 5 bases and J lost 7; bases outside the gene matches: 6. CDR3 protein: CASSRTGSSEKLFF. The DNA for the CDR3 is TGTGCCAGCAGTAGGACAGGGAGCTCTGAAAAACTGTTTTTT.

The chain has TRBV7-9 and TRBJ1-6, with TRBD1 matching over 9 bases. The ends lost 2 bases at V and 9 bases at J; junction bases unmatched: 11. Germline V gene data show CDR1 as SEHNR and CDR2 as FQNEAQ (reference sequence). This CDR3 has 17 amino acids. For the CDR3, the DNA is TGTGCCAGCAGCTTAACGGATCCGGGACAGGGTCGTTCACCCCTCCACTTT. It is translated as CASSLTDPGQGRSPLHF.

This clone was counted a few times. V gene TRBV30 combines with J gene TRBJ1-5; 8 bases are a match to TRBD1. CDR1 is GTSNPN, CDR2 SVGIG, per germline (reference sequence). CDR3 size: 18 residues. V lost 2 bases and J lost 0; bases outside the gene matches: 12. In DNA, the CDR3 is TGTGCCTGGAGTCCCGACAGGGGTGACCTCTATAGCAATCAGCCCCAGCATTTT. Amino acids: CAWSPDRGDLYSNQPQHF.

This clone has a handful of counts. This chain joins TRBV5-5 and TRBJ2-5; tentatively, D is TRBD2 (6 bases). Trimming cost V 1 base and J 13 bases, with 20 bases left between them. The CDR3 consists of 14 residues. Germline loops: CDR1 SGHKS, CDR2 YYEKEE (reference sequence). CDR3 nucleotides: TGTGCCAGCAGCTTGTCAGGCTTAGGCGGGGTATCGTACTTC. Translation: CASSLSGLGGVSYF.

The chain combines TRBV2 with TRBJ1-5; the D is unclear. Trimming shortened V by 1 base and J by 4 bases, and 5 bases separated the two germline ends. The length of the CDR3 is 13 residues. Germline-derived CDR1 and CDR2 are SNHLY and FYNNEI. In nucleotides, the CDR3 is TGTGCCAGCAGTGAAGTGAGGAATCAGCCCCAGCATTTT. It yields the protein CASSEVRNQPQHF.

This rearrangement joins TRBV28 to TRBJ1-1; TRBD1 might be the D (5 bases). This CDR3 is 15 amino acids long. Trimming pared 10 bases from V and 1 base from J, leaving 19 bases between. Per germline, CDR1 MDHEN and CDR2 SYDVKM. CDR3 coding DNA: TGTGCCACAATTGCAGGGTACGTACGGAACACTGAAGCTTTCTTT. Its protein is CATIAGYVRNTEAFF.

V usage is TRBV12-2 and J usage is TRBJ2-7; the D call TRBD2 from the table was never checked on the DNA. TRBV12-2 is a recognized pseudogene. The CDR3 has 13 amino acids. The DNA of the CDR3 is TGTGCAAGTCGCTTAGCGCCCCCGGACGAGCAGTACTTC. This codes for CASRLAPPDEQYF.

This clone was picked up a small number of times. The rearrangement links TRBV5-6 to TRBJ2-3; D is perhaps TRBD1 (5 bases). CDR3 size: 14 residues. Trimming shortened V by 3 bases and J by 2 bases, and 10 bases separated the two germline ends. Germline V gives CDR1 SGHDT, CDR2 YYEEEE. CDR3 amino acids: CASSSGYATDTQYF. The CDR3 coding sequence is TGTGCCAGCAGCTCAGGGTATGCCACAGATACGCAGTATTTT.